Each of the 19 T cell receptor beta chains below was sequenced from the same sample in a study of blood T cell repertoires in COVID-19. The data were produced by immunoSEQ multiplex PCR, yet TCRdb's version contains in-frame clones alone and is incomplete. The profile shows under 250,000 clones, 80% to 90% of them singletons. Sequenced material: peripheral blood. The source is a man aged 50 to 60 with acute or convalescent COVID-19.

About this clone itself: Sequence at one end of the junction differs from germline and may be a read error. J is TRBJ2-5 and V is TRBV7-7, with 10 bases identical to TRBD1. The CDR3 has 15 residues. The V gene's germline CDR1 is SSHAT and CDR2 FNYEAQ (reference sequence). The CDR3 DNA reads TGTGCTAGCAGCCTGGACAGGGGGTCAGGGGAGACCCAGTACTTC. This gives the protein CASSLDRGSGETQYF.

The DNA of the CDR3 is TGTGCCAGCAGCCTTAGTGGGGCTTTCACCGGGGAGCTGTTTTTT. It is translated as CASSLSGAFTGELFF. This chain joins TRBV13 and TRBJ2-2; D might be TRBD1 (5 bases). This CDR3 is built from 15 residues. Trimming shortened V by 5 bases and J by 4 bases, and 14 bases separated the two germline ends. Germline CDR1 is PRHDT and CDR2 is FYEKMQ (reference sequence).

The V gene is TRBV27, the J gene TRBJ1-5; possible D gene TRBD1, 6 bases. The germline CDR1 and CDR2 sequences are MNHEY and SMNVEV (reference sequence). The V end lost 7 bases, the J end lost 4 bases, and 23 bases lay between the germline ends. The length of the CDR3 is 17 residues. Here the CDR3 reads CASKIPRAGDVNQPQHF. Written as DNA, the CDR3 is TGTGCCAGCAAGATCCCCCGTGCAGGGGATGTGAATCAGCCCCAGCATTTT.

The chain combines TRBV6-5 with TRBJ2-7; 8 bases align to TRBD1. The trim removed 5 bases at V and 2 bases at J, leaving 5 bases unmatched. The length of the CDR3 is 14 residues. The germline V gene encodes CDR1 MNHEY and CDR2 SVGAGI. The DNA for the CDR3 is TGTGCCAGCAGTCCGCGGACAGGGACCTACGAGCAGTACTTC. This codes for CASSPRTGTYEQYF.

This clone was seen only a few times. As DNA, the CDR3 is TGTGCCTGGACTTCCGCAGGGGGCTTTTCACCCCTCCACTTT. Encoded protein: CAWTSAGGFSPLHF. V gene TRBV30 combines with J gene TRBJ1-6, with TRBD1 identical over 8 bases. V was pared by 4 bases and J by 9 bases, with 8 bases of the junction left unmatched. This CDR3 has 14 residues. CDR1 GTSNPN and CDR2 SVGIG come from the germline V gene (reference sequence).

The chain combines TRBV5-1 with TRBJ1-2; D not certain. V was shortened by 0 bases and J by 2 bases, with 14 bases between the two germline ends. Germline loops: CDR1 SGHRS, CDR2 YFSETQ. This CDR3 has 16 residues. The CDR3 sequence is CASSLGLMVENYGYTF. The CDR3 DNA is TGCGCCAGCAGCTTGGGACTCATGGTTGAAAACTATGGCTACACCTTC.

The DNA of the CDR3 is TGTGCCAGCAGCCCAAGACAGGGGGCAGGGGAGACCCAGTACTTC. Translation: CASSPRQGAGETQYF. This chain links TRBV3-1 (or the pseudogene TRBV3-2) with TRBJ2-5; 10 bases line up with TRBD1. Germline V CDR1 and CDR2: LGHDT, YNNKEL (reference sequence). The CDR3 has 15 residues. J gave up 5 bases and V 4 bases, and 7 bases lay outside the gene matches.

This clone was seen only once. The CDR3 loop is CASRNPGSGNTIYF. DNA for the CDR3: TGTGCCAGCAGAAATCCGGGCTCTGGAAACACCATATATTTT. This chain uses TRBV7-6 with TRBJ1-3, with D unresolved. Looked up from germline, CDR1 is SGHVS and CDR2 is FNYEAQ. This CDR3 comprises 14 residues. Between the trimmed V and J ends, which lost 6 bases and 0 bases, there was a span of 9 bases.

The gene calls are TRBV11-1 and TRBJ2-1, with TRBD1 identical over 9 bases. V trimming: 5 bases; J trimming: 7 bases; junction bases outside the gene matches: 6. CDR1 and CDR2 from the germline V gene are SGHAT and FQDESV (reference sequence). CDR3 length: 14 residues. DNA of the CDR3: TGTGCCAGCAGCGCTGGGACAGGGCTGAATGAGCAGTTCTTC. Protein product: CASSAGTGLNEQFF.

In the case of this clone: The sample contains more than one DNA sequence encoding this CDR3. The chain employs TRBV7-8 and TRBJ1-5; D may be TRBD1 (5 bases). The CDR3 spans 14 residues. Trimming removed 4 bases from V and 0 bases from J, with 7 bases in between. Germline CDR1 reads SGHVS; CDR2 reads FQNEAQ. DNA for the CDR3: TGTGCCAGCAGCTCCCAGGGTAGCAATCAGCCCCAGCATTTT. Protein sequence: CASSSQGSNQPQHF.

The CDR3 here is CASRETGGADGYTF. The CDR3, as DNA: TGTGCCAGCAGAGAAACAGGGGGCGCGGATGGCTACACCTTC. The chain recombines TRBV25-1 with TRBJ1-2; 9 bases align to TRBD1. There are 14 residues in the CDR3. Germline V gene data show CDR1 as MGHDK and CDR2 as SYGVNS. V dropped 6 bases and J dropped 6; count of bases not matched to a gene: 8.

The J gene is TRBJ2-3, the V gene TRBV6-5; D is ambiguous. Per germline, CDR1 MNHEY and CDR2 SVGAGI. The CDR3 covers 13 residues. Deletions cut 4 bases from V and 4 bases from J, with 9 bases between. The CDR3 coding sequence is TGTGCCAGCAGTTCCGAGTTTTCAGATACGCAGTATTTT. Residues: CASSSEFSDTQYF.

V gene TRBV9 combines with J gene TRBJ2-2; TRBD2 might be the D (5 bases). The CDR3 sequence is 13 residues long. Germline V gene sequence: CDR1 SGDLS, CDR2 YYNGEE. Trimming removed 6 bases from V and 2 bases from J, with 8 bases in between. CDR3 sequence: CASTPSNTGELFF. The CDR3 nucleotides read TGTGCCAGCACCCCTAGCAACACCGGGGAGCTGTTTTTT.

The chain uses TRBV3-1 (or the pseudogene TRBV3-2) and TRBJ2-1; D is undetermined. Trimming stripped 6 bases from V and 8 bases from J, with 11 bases between. The CDR3 spans 12 residues. Germline V lookup: CDR1 LGHDT, CDR2 YNNKEL (reference sequence). This CDR3 reads CASSDKLDEQFF. DNA of the CDR3: TGTGCCAGCAGTGACAAGTTGGATGAGCAGTTCTTC.

The chain recombines TRBV7-2 with TRBJ2-1; 7 nucleotides align to TRBD2. The CDR3 sequence is 16 residues long. V dropped 2 bases and J dropped 10; count of bases not matched to a gene: 14. The germline gives CDR1 SGHTA, CDR2 FQGNSA. The CDR3 protein is CASSLIRGVQSDEQFF. In nucleotides, the CDR3 is TGTGCCAGCAGCTTAATCCGGGGGGTACAATCGGACGAGCAGTTCTTC.

The chain links TRBV7-9 to TRBJ1-1; D gene uncertain. Trimming pared 0 bases from V and 11 bases from J, leaving 16 bases between. The CDR3 consists of 14 residues. CDR1 is SEHNR, CDR2 FQNEAQ, per germline (reference sequence). CDR3 nucleotides: TGTGCCAGCAGCTTAGCTCATAGGGAGAATGAGGCTTTCTTT. It yields the protein CASSLAHRENEAFF. The full variable domain, rest sourced from reference TRBV7-9 and TRBJ1-1, is DTGVSQNPRHKITKRGQNVTFRCDPISEHNRLYWYRQTLGQGPEFLTYFQNEAQLEKSRLLSDRFSAERPKGSFSTLEIQRTEQGDSAMYLCASSLAHRENEAFFGQGTRLTVV.

This chain links TRBV7-2 with TRBJ2-7; weak D call: TRBD2 (5 bases). The germline V gene has CDR1 SGHTA and CDR2 FQGNSA. The CDR3 runs 14 residues. The V end lost 5 bases, the J end lost 5 bases, and 16 bases lay between the germline ends. The CDR3, as DNA: TGTGCCAGCAGCATTGGGTTGGGAGATCACGAGCAGTACTTC. Amino acid sequence: CASSIGLGDHEQYF.

The chain joins TRBV29-1 to TRBJ1-2, with a weak D call TRBD1 (5 bases). This CDR3 region has 11 residues. With 8 bases removed from V and 3 bases from J, the gap between germline ends came to 10 bases. Germline V gene data show CDR1 as SQVTM and CDR2 as ANQGSEA. The CDR3 region has the DNA TGCAGCTCCTGGGGGGACTATGGCTACACCTTC. Translated: CSSWGDYGYTF.

J is TRBJ2-1 and V is TRBV5-5; 8 bases line up with TRBD2. The CDR3 sequence is 16 residues long. Trimming removed 0 bases from V and 10 bases from J; junction bases left unmatched: 12. Germline V gene data show CDR1 as SGHKS and CDR2 as YYEKEE (reference sequence). The CDR3 protein is CASSLALPGGVREQFF. The CDR3 bases are TGTGCCAGCAGCTTGGCTCTCCCGGGGGGGGTCCGGGAGCAGTTCTTC.